This note documents a single TCR beta chain sequence. What it binds is unknown. The data stem from a study of blood T cells in healthy people across ages. Next came a second PCR, run for about 7 to 12 cycles, which used a sample-barcoded 5' primer along with a J-beta primer mix. Each CDR3 protein gets one entry after TCRdb re-called the 5' RACE reads with MiXCR. The table lists approximately 2,000,000 distinct CDR3 sequences, about two fifths of them singletons. Germline loops: CDR1 MGHRA, CDR2 YSYEKL. The CDR3 sequence is 18 residues long. V was pared by 4 bases and J by 2 bases, with 13 bases of the junction left unmatched. It was approximately 10 milliliters of peripheral blood that were drawn from each donor. The study's findings and limits: The study found more naive CD4+ cells and higher diversity in long-lived than aged donors.

The chain links TRBV4-1 to TRBJ2-5, with TRBD2 matching over 10 bases. The receptor was derived from a human donor in good health. The sequencing input was blood. The CDR3 sequence is CASSPYYAGLAAQETQYF. DNA of the CDR3: TGCGCCAGCAGCCCCTACTACGCCGGACTAGCGGCTCAAGAGACCCAGTACTTC.